This T cell receptor (beta chain) was sequenced in a study of Ad26.COV2.S vaccination and SARS-CoV-2 variants. Looking at the study overall: Donor was assigned to the Ad26.COV2.S arm of trial COV1001. Study observations and caveats: Comparability of non-spike TCR breadth was observed across vaccine and placebo recipients.

The protocol was immunoSEQ multiplex PCR, while the TCRdb copy is restricted to in-frame clones and leaves out a portion. The sample holds approximately 350,000 clones, 80% to 90% seen once. The treatment: 15 to 20 received Ad26.COV2.S at low or high dose, single or two shots; roughly five received placebo; per-sample allocation not given. Specimen acquisition occurred on day 63 following the initial vaccine or placebo injection. Concerning this clone: Its antigen is not known.

The TCR comes from a person between 18 and 59 years old who received the Ad26.COV2.S COVID-19 vaccine or a placebo. The source material was peripheral blood, sampled in a trial of Ad26.COV2.S vaccine versus placebo.

In DNA form, the CDR3 reads TGTGCCAGCAGTGAGATGGCAGGGTACTATGGCTACACCTTC. This translates into CASSEMAGYYGYTF. This chain joins TRBV2 and TRBJ1-2; tentatively, D is TRBD1 (5 bases). Germline lookup yields CDR1 SNHLY and CDR2 FYNNEI. This CDR3 comprises 14 residues. The V gene lost 3 bases and the J gene lost 3 bases, with 11 bases spanning the gap.